This T cell receptor (beta chain) is from a study of beta chain features in type 1 diabetes. Study as a whole: When patients were set against healthy donors, age, gender and cell yields were similar.

General study points: Since sequencing was performed on cDNA, cells with high TCR expression could be over-represented. When Type 1 diabetes patients were examined, their TCRB CDR3s proved moderately but significantly shorter in all four CD4+ subsets.

A word on this clone: What it binds is unknown.

Sort purity for all populations was recorded as exceeding 98%. The V gene lost 4 bases and the J gene lost 6 bases, with 18 bases spanning the gap. Germline values: CDR1 LNHDA, CDR2 SQIVND (reference sequence). The CDR3 consists of 16 residues. The entirety of the isolated RNA underwent reverse transcription, so expressed TCRB transcripts were sequenced. The method was immunoSEQ multiplex PCR; TCRdb's version includes in-frame clones alone and lacks a portion of them. The sample has approximately 730,000 clones; roughly an eighth are singletons. The clonotype originates from a man between 18 and 35 years old with type 1 diabetes. The chain links TRBV19 to TRBJ2-2; D is perhaps TRBD1 (5 bases). The sample was naive CD4+ T cells from blood. The CDR3 DNA follows: TGTGCCAGTAGTAATATTGCTCCACAGGTTCCCGGGGAGCTGTTTTTT. This translates into CASSNIAPQVPGELFF.